The clone carrying this T cell receptor beta chain showed up just a few times. The antigen is unknown. The data derive from a study of T cell repertoires in cytomegalovirus infection. At the level of the study: Evidence of both CMV infection and a matching HLA type came from public TCR beta signatures.

Study-level results: CMV-specific TCR beta clonotypes restricted by HLA-C dominated the ex vivo response. Identification of carriers of CMV plus the relevant HLA was performed using cumulative public TCR beta family frequency.

MiXCR was run by TCRdb on the reads, yielding one entry per CDR3 protein. This table holds hundreds of thousands of distinct CDR3 sequences, 40% to 50% found once. V was pared by 5 bases and J by 13 bases, with 11 bases of the junction left unmatched. Looked up from germline, CDR1 is LNHNV and CDR2 is YYDKDF (reference sequence). CDR3 size: 13 residues. This chain connects TRBV15 to TRBJ2-4; 7 positions match TRBD1. Sequenced here: cultured PBMCs, sampled from culture after CMV antigen stimulation. The sequence was collected from a human donor in good health (CMV status not recorded). Some clones in this sample may be carry-over from other donors' samples. CDR3 bases: TGTGCCACCAGCGACAGGGCAGGGGCTAACCAGTACTTC. The encoded protein is CATSDRAGANQYF. The variable domain in full, completed from reference TRBV15 and TRBJ2-4, reads DAMVIQNPRYQVTQFGKPVTLSCSQTLNHNVMYWYQQKSSQAPKLLFHYYDKDFNNEADTPDNFQSRRPNTSFCFLDIRSPGLGDTAMYLCATSDRAGANQYFGAGTRLSVL.